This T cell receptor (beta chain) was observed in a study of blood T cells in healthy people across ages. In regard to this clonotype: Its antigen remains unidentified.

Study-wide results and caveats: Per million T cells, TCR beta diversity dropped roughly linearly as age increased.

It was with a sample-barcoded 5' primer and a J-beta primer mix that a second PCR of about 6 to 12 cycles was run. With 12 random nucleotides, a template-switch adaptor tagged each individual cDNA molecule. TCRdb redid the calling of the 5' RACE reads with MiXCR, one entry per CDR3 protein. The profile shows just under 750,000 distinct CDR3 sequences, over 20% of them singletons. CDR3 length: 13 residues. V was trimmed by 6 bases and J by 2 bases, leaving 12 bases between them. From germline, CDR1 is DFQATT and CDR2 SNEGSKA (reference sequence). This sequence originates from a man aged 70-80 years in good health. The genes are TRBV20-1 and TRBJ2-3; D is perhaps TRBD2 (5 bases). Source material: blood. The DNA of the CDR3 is TGCAGTGCGGTTGACGGGAACACAGATACGCAGTATTTT. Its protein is CSAVDGNTDTQYF.